This TCR beta chain was sequenced during a study of blood T cells in healthy people across ages. The CDR3 consists of 12 residues. The germline gives CDR1 MDHEN, CDR2 SYDVKM. This clonotype was picked up a small number of times. For the second PCR, which ran for roughly 6 to 11 cycles, a sample-barcoded 5' primer and a J-beta primer mix were used. TCRdb fed the 5' RACE reads into MiXCR, producing one record per CDR3 protein. The sample has around 500,000 distinct CDR3 sequences, roughly a quarter seen once. These data were also filed under a second study, of T cells of mothers and their children.

The clonotype originates from a boy aged 2 to 10 in good health. Source material: blood. The chain is built from TRBV28 and TRBJ2-1; unclear D gene. The DNA end favors TRBJ2-7, so the J call may be wrong. CDR3 DNA sequence: TGTGCCAGCAGTTCTCAGAGCTACGAGCAGTACTTC. Translated, it gives CASSSQSYEQYF.